The T cell receptor beta chain under discussion was sequenced for a study of T cell responses to AZD1222 COVID-19 vaccine. Findings and limits, study-wide: CD4 TCRs linked to vaccination spanned spike, dominating at 160-218 and 743-854.

Analyses pooled second doses at about 4 or about 12 weeks. A remark on this clone: Its specificity is not known.

Looked up from germline, CDR1 is WSHSY and CDR2 is SAAADI. V lost 3 bases and J 4 bases, leaving 4 bases between the germline ends. CDR3 length: 12 amino acids. Here immunoSEQ multiplex PCR was the method, and the copy in TCRdb shows in-frame clones only, minus some. This sample carries approximately 170,000 clones, around nine tenths of them seen once, and the ten largest clones take around 1%. J is TRBJ2-1 and V is TRBV10-2, with D unresolved. Sequences were derived from peripheral blood, sampled 28 days after the second AZD1222 dose. The TCR sequence derives from an adult who received the AZD1222 COVID-19 vaccine. The chain's CDR3 is CASSEAYNEQFF. For the CDR3, the DNA is TGCGCCAGCAGTGAAGCTTACAATGAGCAGTTCTTC.